Below, 31 T cell receptor beta chains from the same sample are listed, as sequenced in a study of T-cell reconstitution after alpha-beta-depleted transplantation in children (dated by TCRdb to about 2016). The treatment or condition label, read with the paper, signifies: allogeneic hematopoietic cell transplantation with graft depleted of TCRalphabeta T cells and CD19 B cells. Library creation used PCR. The data were produced on an Illumina HiSeq 2500. TCR library preparation used molecular barcoding, with unique molecular identifiers applied to normalize quantification of the TCRbeta repertoire. TCRdb reran the public reads through fastp at Q25 and MiXCR, keeping productive beta chains. Identical CDR3 protein sequences are pooled into one entry, listed with their most common genes and DNA. Across this sample there are some 110,000 distinct CDR3 sequences, with 10% seen only once. Around 35% of the sample comes from the top ten.

The sequencing used PBMCs, collected before TCRalphabeta/CD19-depleted stem cell transplant. The receptors derive from a boy aged 2 to 9 with acute lymphoblastic leukemia, due to receive a stem cell transplant.

This chain links TRBV27 with TRBJ2-7, with 7 bases fitting TRBD1. The CDR3 totals 14 residues. Germline CDR1 is MNHEY and CDR2 is SMNVEV (reference sequence). The junction had 7 bases not matched to a gene; V was cut back by 6 bases and J by 2 bases. The CDR3 DNA reads TGTGCCAGCAGGAGACAGGGTTTGACCTACGAGCAGTACTTC. Translated, it gives CASRRQGLTYEQYF.

This clonotype was seen at least ten times. This chain joins TRBV10-3 and TRBJ1-3; D ambiguous. CDR3 length: 12 amino acids. Germline V CDR1 and CDR2: ENHRY, SYGVKD. The V end was cut by 10 bases, the J end by 1 base, with 8 bases between. The chain's CDR3 is CATEGSGNTIYF. As DNA, the CDR3 is TGTGCCACGGAGGGATCTGGAAACACCATATATTTT.

This clonotype was detected ten times or more. CDR3 residues: CASSRDRIHGYTF. The DNA for the CDR3 is TGTGCCAGCAGCCGAGACAGGATCCATGGCTACACCTTC. This sequence joins TRBV7-9 and TRBJ1-2, with D perhaps matching TRBD1 (6 bases). The CDR3 spans 13 residues. Germline V gene sequence: CDR1 SEHNR, CDR2 FQNEAQ (reference sequence). V shed 5 bases and J shed 6 bases, with 13 bases lying between them.

The rearrangement links TRBV14 to TRBJ2-5, with no clear D. The V end lost 0 bases, the J end lost 5 bases, and 10 bases lay between the germline ends. Germline CDR1 and CDR2: SGHDN and FVKESK. The CDR3 runs to 14 residues. The CDR3 protein is CASSQDNPRETQYF. In DNA, the CDR3 is TGTGCCAGCAGCCAAGATAACCCACGGGAGACCCAGTACTTC.

The sample holds many counts of this clonotype. The chain uses TRBV10-1 and TRBJ1-1; D unclear. Germline V CDR1 and CDR2: WNHNN, SYGVQD (reference sequence). There are 13 residues in the CDR3. The germline V and J ends were trimmed by 0 bases and 11 bases, with 13 bases remaining between them. CDR3 in amino acids: CASSESEGARAFF. The DNA for the CDR3 is TGCGCCAGCAGTGAGTCGGAGGGCGCGAGGGCTTTCTTT.

There are many counts of this clonotype. The rearrangement joins TRBV5-5 to TRBJ2-5; 9 bases fit TRBD1. Losses at the gene ends were 1 base for V and 5 bases for J; bases not matched to a gene: 6. Germline CDR1 and CDR2: SGHKS and YYEKEE (reference sequence). The CDR3 spans 15 residues. The DNA for the CDR3 is TGTGCCAGCAGCTTGCGGACAGGGGTTGAGGAGACCCAGTACTTC. Translated: CASSLRTGVEETQYF.

This clonotype came up many times. The J gene is TRBJ1-5, the V gene TRBV20-1, with D uncertain. CDR1 is DFQATT and CDR2 is SNEGSKA in the germline V gene (reference sequence). The CDR3 is 17 residues long. V shed 3 bases and J shed 0 bases, with 18 bases lying between them. The CDR3 loop reads CSASGLDGVNSNQPQHF. CDR3 sequence (DNA): TGCAGTGCTAGCGGTTTAGATGGGGTAAATAGCAATCAGCCCCAGCATTTT.

V is TRBV5-1 and J is TRBJ2-2; D uncertain. This CDR3 has 13 amino acids. Germline V gene lookup returns CDR1 SGHRS and CDR2 YFSETQ. Trimming took off 7 bases at V and 1 base at J, with 8 bases between the two ends. The CDR3 reads CASAYKNTGELFF. CDR3 DNA: TGCGCCAGCGCCTACAAGAACACCGGGGAGCTGTTTTTT.

Only a few counts were recorded for this clonotype. This chain uses TRBV6-2 or TRBV6-3 with TRBJ2-3; 9 bases are a match to TRBD2. Germline V lookup: CDR1 MNHEY, CDR2 SVGEGT. V was clipped by 2 bases and J by 7 bases; unmatched bases: 10. This CDR3 comprises 16 residues. The CDR3 bases are TGTGCCAGCAGTTACGGAGGTAGCGGGAGCGCAAATACGCAGTATTTT. It is translated as CASSYGGSGSANTQYF.

This chain's CDR3 is CASSPRTSGSWETQYF. The CDR3 bases are TGCGCCAGCAGTCCCAGGACTAGCGGGAGTTGGGAGACCCAGTACTTC. This chain connects TRBV5-1 to TRBJ2-5; 13 nucleotides align to TRBD2. This CDR3 comprises 16 residues. The germline gives CDR1 SGHRS, CDR2 YFSETQ. Trimming cost V 5 bases and J 5 bases; bases outside gene matches: 9.

Only a few counts were recorded for this clonotype. This rearrangement joins TRBV20-1 to TRBJ2-3; 9 positions agree with TRBD2. The CDR3 length is 16 residues. Losses at the gene ends were 0 bases for V and 0 bases for J; bases not matched to a gene: 4. Germline V gene data show CDR1 as DFQATT and CDR2 as SNEGSKA (reference sequence). CDR3 loop: CSARDETSGSTDTQYF. CDR3 nucleotide sequence: TGCAGTGCTAGAGATGAGACTAGCGGAAGCACAGATACGCAGTATTTT.

This clonotype was counted only a few times. This chain connects TRBV5-6 to TRBJ2-6; D gene unclear. This CDR3 is 14 amino acids long. V was trimmed by 0 bases and J by 2 bases, leaving 3 bases between them. CDR1 and CDR2 from the germline V gene are SGHDT and YYEEEE. The CDR3 DNA reads as TGTGCCAGCAGCTTGGAGACTGGGGCCAACGTCCTGACTTTC. The encoded protein is CASSLETGANVLTF.

This clonotype came up many times. The chain couples TRBV5-4 to TRBJ2-7, with 14 bases lining up with TRBD2. Germline-derived CDR1 and CDR2 are SGHNT and YYREEE (reference sequence). The CDR3 is 17 residues long. With 3 bases clipped from V and 7 bases from J, the junction kept 12 bases outside the gene matches. The CDR3: CASSYDGGTSGSREQYF. In DNA form, the CDR3 reads TGTGCCAGCAGCTACGACGGCGGGACTAGCGGGAGCCGAGAGCAGTACTTC.

The chain employs TRBV24-1 and TRBJ2-7; D is tentatively TRBD1 or TRBD2 (5 bases each). Looked up from germline, CDR1 is KGHDR and CDR2 is SFDVKD. V was pared by 4 bases and J by 3 bases, with 30 bases between. The CDR3 loop spans 20 amino acids. CDR3 sequence (DNA): TGTGCCACCAGTGACACCGAGTGGGGGAACCTACAGGACGGGTACTACGAGCAGTACTTC. Amino acids: CATSDTEWGNLQDGYYEQYF.

In this sample, this clonotype turned up many times. This sequence joins TRBV6-5 and TRBJ2-3; 10 bases match TRBD2. The CDR3 spans 15 residues. J was trimmed by 4 bases and V by 7 bases; bases with no gene match: 8. The germline V gene encodes CDR1 MNHEY and CDR2 SVGAGI. CDR3 DNA: TGTGCCAGCATTTTAAGCGGGAGGGGGCCAGATACGCAGTATTTT. Translating it yields CASILSGRGPDTQYF.

This clonotype was seen repeatedly, ten times or more. This rearrangement joins TRBV5-1 to TRBJ2-7, with 8 nucleotides matching TRBD1. Trimming removed 3 bases from V and 2 bases from J; junction bases left unmatched: 16. Germline V gives CDR1 SGHRS, CDR2 YFSETQ. This CDR3 comprises 18 residues. The CDR3 DNA sequence: TGCGCCAGCAGCTATTATCCGAGTGACGGGACAGGACCCTACGAGCAGTACTTC. It translates to CASSYYPSDGTGPYEQYF.

Ten or more counts support this clonotype. CDR3 sequence reads: CASSLAGVTDTQYF. The DNA of the CDR3 is TGTGCCAGCTCCCTCGCGGGAGTCACAGATACGCAGTATTTT. The chain joins TRBV18 to TRBJ2-3, with 7 bases aligning to TRBD2. Germline CDR1 KGHSH, CDR2 LQKENI. CDR3 length: 14 residues. The trim removed 6 bases at V and 2 bases at J, leaving 5 bases unmatched. The variable domain in full, completed from reference TRBV18 and TRBJ2-3, reads NAGVMQNPRHLVRRRGQEARLRCSPMKGHSHVYWYRQLPEEGLKFMVYLQKENIIDESGMPKERFSAEFPKEGPSILRIQQVVRGDSAAYFCASSLAGVTDTQYFGPGTRLTVL.

This clonotype was observed many times. This chain links TRBV13 with TRBJ2-1, with 7 bases aligning to TRBD1. The CDR3 is made up of 14 amino acids. CDR1 PRHDT and CDR2 FYEKMQ come from the germline V gene (reference sequence). Trimming took 5 bases from V and 10 from J; bases not matched to a gene: 11. The CDR3 sequence is CASSAPPGQREQFF. Written as DNA, the CDR3 is TGTGCCAGCAGCGCCCCTCCGGGACAGAGAGAGCAGTTCTTC.

V gene TRBV20-1 combines with J gene TRBJ2-7; maybe TRBD2 (6 bases). The CDR3 loop spans 14 amino acids. With 0 bases removed from V and 7 bases from J, the gap between germline ends came to 16 bases. Per germline, CDR1 DFQATT and CDR2 SNEGSKA (reference sequence). For the CDR3, the DNA is TGCAGTGCTAGAGAAGCGGGCGAGAACCATGAGCAGTACTTC. Residues: CSAREAGENHEQYF.

The rearrangement links TRBV20-1 to TRBJ2-1, with 11 bases aligning to TRBD2. V was clipped by 6 bases and J by 0 bases; unmatched bases: 10. CDR3 size: 17 residues. Looked up from germline, CDR1 is DFQATT and CDR2 is SNEGSKA (reference sequence). CDR3 bases: TGCAGTGCCAGGGGTCTAGCGGGAGGTAACTCCTACAATGAGCAGTTCTTC. Amino acids: CSARGLAGGNSYNEQFF.

Many counts were recorded for this clonotype. The chain is built from TRBV12-3 or TRBV12-4 and TRBJ2-3; 8 bases line up with TRBD2. The CDR3 is 17 residues long. V gave up 3 bases and J gave up 2 bases; unmatched junction bases: 10. This chain's CDR3 is CASSFRASGPPTDTQYF. CDR3 bases: TGTGCCAGCAGTTTTCGGGCTAGCGGGCCGCCCACAGATACGCAGTATTTT.

The CDR3, as DNA: TGTGCCAGCAGTCCCCTTTTGAGGGTGGTGTTCTTC. Translation gives CASSPLLRVVFF. The rearrangement uses TRBV28 and TRBJ2-1; possible D gene TRBD2, 5 bases. Trimming removed 5 bases from V and 15 bases from J, with 17 bases in between. This CDR3 has 12 residues. Germline CDR1 is MDHEN and CDR2 is SYDVKM.

This clonotype was detected only a few times. The rearrangement uses TRBV5-1 and TRBJ2-2, with 9 bases fitting TRBD2. Germline-derived CDR1 and CDR2 are SGHRS and YFSETQ. The CDR3 contains 16 residues. V shed 4 bases and J 1 base; nucleotides not matched to a gene: 5. The CDR3 bases are TGCGCCAGCAGCCACAGACTAGCGGAGAACACCGGGGAGCTGTTTTTT. This sequence encodes CASSHRLAENTGELFF.

This clonotype appeared many times. The chain joins TRBV6-5 to TRBJ2-1; the match to TRBD2 covers 9 bases. V lost 2 bases and J lost 7; bases outside the gene matches: 9. CDR1 MNHEY and CDR2 SVGAGI come from the germline V gene. The CDR3 length is 16 residues. The chain's CDR3 is CASSYLSGSSRNEQFF. The CDR3, as DNA: TGTGCCAGCAGTTACCTTAGCGGGAGTAGTCGTAATGAGCAGTTCTTC.

The CDR3 here is CSVEGTAQETQYF. In DNA, the CDR3 is TGCAGCGTTGAAGGGACGGCCCAAGAGACCCAGTACTTC. The chain couples TRBV29-1 to TRBJ2-5; D gene ambiguous. Germline-derived CDR1 and CDR2 are SQVTM and ANQGSEA. V gave up 1 base and J gave up 1 base, with 7 bases separating them. The CDR3 is 13 residues long.

This clonotype was counted ten times or more. The rearrangement uses TRBV20-1 and TRBJ2-3; the match to TRBD2 covers 7 bases. The germline CDR1 and CDR2 sequences are DFQATT and SNEGSKA (reference sequence). This CDR3 contains 14 residues. With V trimmed by 1 base and J by 1 base, 2 bases remained unmatched. This CDR3 reads CSARGTSGTDTQYF. In nucleotides, the CDR3 is TGCAGTGCTAGAGGAACTAGCGGCACAGATACGCAGTATTTT.

V usage is TRBV6-5 and J usage is TRBJ2-1; 11 bases map to TRBD2. Unmatched junction bases numbered 3, after V lost 2 bases and J lost 6 bases. This CDR3 comprises 15 residues. Germline V CDR1 and CDR2: MNHEY, SVGAGI. The CDR3 is CASSYRLAGGNEQFF. CDR3 in DNA: TGTGCCAGCAGTTACAGGCTAGCGGGGGGCAATGAGCAGTTCTTC.

This clonotype was detected once. This sequence joins TRBV20-1 and TRBJ2-7; possible D gene TRBD2, 6 bases. The CDR3 covers 13 residues. The V gene's germline CDR1 is DFQATT and CDR2 SNEGSKA (reference sequence). Trimming shortened V by 0 bases and J by 4 bases, and 10 bases separated the two germline ends. The CDR3 DNA reads TGCAGTGCTAGAGATGGGGGGAGTTACGAGCAGTACTTC. Residues: CSARDGGSYEQYF.

The chain combines TRBV4-1 with TRBJ1-2, with 8 bases matching TRBD1. Losses at the gene ends were 3 bases for V and 7 bases for J; bases not matched to a gene: 10. CDR1 MGHRA and CDR2 YSYEKL come from the germline V gene. The CDR3 spans 15 residues. This chain's CDR3 is CASSQPTGVKPGYTF. The CDR3 nucleotides read TGCGCCAGCAGCCAGCCGACAGGGGTCAAGCCTGGCTACACCTTC.

This clonotype came up a few times. V usage is TRBV2 and J usage is TRBJ1-3; no clear D. Trimming shortened V by 0 bases and J by 4 bases, and 1 base separated the two germline ends. Germline CDR1 and CDR2: SNHLY and FYNNEI. The CDR3 spans 12 residues. The CDR3 DNA sequence: TGTGCCAGCAGTGAAGCGGGAAACACCATATATTTT. Its translation: CASSEAGNTIYF.

This chain links TRBV2 with TRBJ2-5, with TRBD1 identical over 11 bases. The CDR3 consists of 14 residues. Germline CDR1 reads SNHLY; CDR2 reads FYNNEI. J was trimmed by 4 bases and V by 8 bases; bases with no gene match: 6. CDR3 DNA sequence: TGTGCCAGCGTCCGGGACAGGGGGAGAGAGACCCAGTACTTC. Translation gives CASVRDRGRETQYF.